Below, 2 T cell receptor beta chains from the same sample are listed, as sequenced in a study of monozygotic twins with inflammatory bowel disease. TCRdb re-called the 5' RACE reads and shows each CDR3 protein once, DNA omitted. The sample totals 300,000 to 450,000 distinct CDR3 sequences. Source material: blood. Every receptor here comes from a human donor with ulcerative colitis or Crohn's disease, or a healthy co-twin of an affected twin (not recorded which).

The V call is TRBV9, the J call TRBJ2-7. The CDR3 runs to 14 residues. In germline, CDR1 is SGDLS, CDR2 YYNGEE. The CDR3: CASSPQGGAYEQYF.

The chain recombines TRBV5-1 with TRBJ2-7. The CDR3 has 12 amino acids. Per germline, CDR1 SGHRS and CDR2 YFSETQ. The CDR3 reads CASSDPSYEQYF.